The clone carrying this TCR beta chain was detected ten times or more. This record comes from a study of CD8 T cells in ankylosing spondylitis. Quantitative barcoded 5'-RACE was used to prepare TCR beta libraries. In TCRdb, the 5' RACE reads were re-called with MiXCR into one record per CDR3 protein. Among 150,000 to 200,000 distinct CDR3 sequences listed, approximately 32% were seen once. V was pared by 2 bases and J by 7 bases, with 9 bases of the junction left unmatched. The germline V gene has CDR1 MDHEN and CDR2 SYDVKM. This CDR3 contains 15 residues. The gene calls are TRBV28 and TRBJ1-2, with 8 positions matching TRBD1. The TCR originated in a male donor with ankylosing spondylitis. The sample was synovial fluid, either unsorted or a sorted T cell fraction (not recorded which). The CDR3 protein is CASSLIPQGALGYTF. The CDR3 DNA sequence: TGTGCCAGCAGTTTAATCCCCCAGGGGGCCCTTGGCTACACCTTC.